Following are 27 T cell receptor beta chains from one sample sequenced in a study of blood T cell repertoires in COVID-19. TCRdb's copy holds only in-frame clones and misses some; the assay was immunoSEQ multiplex PCR. The data show about 180,000 clones, more than 75% seen once. Sequenced: peripheral blood. The receptor source for this set is a man aged 40-49 years with active or convalescent COVID-19.

DNA of the CDR3: TGTGCCAGCAGCGGACGGACTAGCGGAACCTACGAGCAGTACTTC. This gives the protein CASSGRTSGTYEQYF. The J gene is TRBJ2-7, the V gene TRBV7-2; the match to TRBD2 covers 10 bases. Unmatched junction bases numbered 6, after V lost 5 bases and J lost 2 bases. This CDR3 spans 15 amino acids. The germline V gene has CDR1 SGHTA and CDR2 FQGNSA.

Worth noting for this clone: Other DNA variants within this sample encode the same CDR3. V and J are TRBV5-8 and TRBJ1-2, with 7 bases matching TRBD1. CDR3 length: 15 residues. V shed 5 bases and J 7 bases; nucleotides not matched to a gene: 14. Germline V gene sequence: CDR1 SGHTS, CDR2 YDEGEE. In nucleotides, the CDR3 is TGTGCCAGCAGTCACCTACTACAGGGGTATGTTGGCTACACCTTC. Amino acid sequence: CASSHLLQGYVGYTF.

The chain joins TRBV5-1 to TRBJ1-1, with 8 bases identical to TRBD1. The CDR3 consists of 14 residues. CDR1 and CDR2 from the germline V gene are SGHRS and YFSETQ. V dropped 7 bases and J dropped 0; count of bases not matched to a gene: 5. The CDR3 region is CASYPGGMNTEAFF. CDR3 coding DNA: TGCGCCAGCTATCCAGGGGGCATGAACACTGAAGCTTTCTTT.

The gene calls are TRBV19 and TRBJ1-6, with D possibly matching TRBD1 (6 bases). The CDR3 totals 18 residues. The V end lost 8 bases, the J end lost 3 bases, and 23 bases lay between the germline ends. CDR1 LNHDA and CDR2 SQIVND come from the germline V gene (reference sequence). CDR3 nucleotide sequence: TGTGCCAGTTCGAGGAGGACAGTCGGGGATAGCTATAATTCACCCCTCCACTTT. It encodes CASSRRTVGDSYNSPLHF.

This sequence joins TRBV2 and TRBJ1-6; TRBD1 matches at 8 bases. V trimming: 2 bases; J trimming: 9 bases; junction bases outside the gene matches: 6. CDR3 length equals 15 residues. Germline V gives CDR1 SNHLY, CDR2 FYNNEI. As DNA, the CDR3 is TGTGCCAGCAGTGAACCAGGGGGCGCCGCTTCACCCCTCCACTTT. It codes for CASSEPGGAASPLHF.

V is TRBV19 and J is TRBJ1-1, with D hard to call. V lost 4 bases and J lost 8, with 17 bases in between. The CDR3 runs 14 residues. Germline CDR1 reads LNHDA; CDR2 reads SQIVND (reference sequence). In DNA, the CDR3 is TGTGCCAGTAGTAGTCCAGGTAGAACCCTAGAAGCTTTCTTT. Its translation is CASSSPGRTLEAFF.

For the CDR3, the DNA is TGTGCCAGCAGGGGGGGACAGGGAATCTCTGGAAACACCATATATTTT. It specifies CASRGGQGISGNTIYF. The chain employs TRBV2 and TRBJ1-3; the match to TRBD1 covers 9 bases. There are 16 residues in the CDR3. The junction had 6 bases not matched to a gene; V was cut back by 6 bases and J by 0 bases. CDR1 SNHLY and CDR2 FYNNEI come from the germline V gene.

V gene TRBV28 combines with J gene TRBJ2-7; TRBD1 aligns across 8 bases. The CDR3 has 13 residues. Germline CDR1 MDHEN, CDR2 SYDVKM. With 3 bases clipped from V and 9 bases from J, the junction kept 7 bases outside the gene matches. CDR3 loop: CASSFDRGFGQYF. CDR3 in DNA: TGTGCCAGCAGTTTTGACAGGGGTTTCGGGCAGTACTTC.

V is TRBV12-3 or TRBV12-4 and J is TRBJ1-1; 7 bases match TRBD1. The J segment lost 11 bases and the V segment lost 7 bases, leaving 13 bases of the junction unmatched. This CDR3 is built from 13 residues. The CDR3 coding sequence is TGTGCCAGCACCAAGGGGGCTGGGGTGTGGGCTTTCTTT. It encodes CASTKGAGVWAFF.

This chain joins TRBV19 and TRBJ2-7; tentative D call: TRBD1 (5 bases). CDR1 and CDR2 (germline): LNHDA, SQIVND (reference sequence). Trimming stripped 6 bases from V and 4 bases from J, with 7 bases between. This CDR3 region has 11 residues. The CDR3 protein is CASRQGYEQYF. The CDR3, as DNA: TGTGCCAGTAGGCAGGGTTACGAGCAGTACTTC.

V usage is TRBV30 and J usage is TRBJ2-1; a possible D gene is TRBD1 (5 bases). Trimming cost V 3 bases and J 5 bases, with 11 bases left between them. This CDR3 comprises 13 residues. Germline values: CDR1 GTSNPN, CDR2 SVGIG (reference sequence). The CDR3 DNA reads TGTGCCTGGAGCGCGGACACGCACAATGAGCAGTTCTTC. Translated, it gives CAWSADTHNEQFF.

The rearrangement joins TRBV2 to TRBJ2-3, with D possibly being TRBD1 (6 bases). V lost 8 bases and J lost 1, with 10 bases in between. CDR1 SNHLY and CDR2 FYNNEI come from the germline V gene. There are 13 residues in the CDR3. In nucleotides, the CDR3 is TGTGCCAGCTTAGAGGGGGGCACAGATACGCAGTATTTT. It encodes CASLEGGTDTQYF.

This clone was counted once. The chain couples TRBV3-1 (or the pseudogene TRBV3-2) to TRBJ1-2; tentatively, D is TRBD1 (5 bases). Germline V gene sequence: CDR1 LGHDT, CDR2 YNNKEL (reference sequence). The CDR3 is 11 amino acids. V was pared by 5 bases and J by 10 bases, with 11 bases between. In DNA, the CDR3 is TGTGCCAGCAGCTCGGGACTGCTCTACACCTTC. Residues: CASSSGLLYTF.

The CDR3, as DNA: TGTGCCAGCACCCAGGATCAGGTGGTTCCGAACACTGAAGCTTTCTTT. Translated: CASTQDQVVPNTEAFF. V is TRBV2 and J is TRBJ1-1; no reliable D call. Trimming stripped 7 bases from V and 1 base from J, with 19 bases between. The CDR3 totals 16 residues. CDR1 is SNHLY and CDR2 is FYNNEI in the germline V gene. The full variable domain, with the rest looked up from reference TRBV2 and TRBJ1-1, is EPEVTQTPSHQVTQMGQEVILRCVPISNHLYFYWYRQILGQKVEFLVSFYNNEISEKSEIFDDQFSVERPDGSNFTLKIRSTKLEDSAMYFCASTQDQVVPNTEAFFGQGTRLTVV.

The CDR3 bases are TGTGCCAGCAGCCGGGGTTACACTGAAGCTTTCTTT. It specifies CASSRGYTEAFF. The gene calls are TRBV7-2 and TRBJ1-1, with no clear D. The germline V gene has CDR1 SGHTA and CDR2 FQGNSA. Trimming cost V 5 bases and J 3 bases, with 7 bases left between them. The CDR3 runs to 12 residues.

The chain recombines TRBV7-9 with TRBJ2-1; D might be TRBD1 (6 bases). The CDR3 contains 14 residues. The V end was cut by 0 bases, the J end by 6 bases, with 9 bases between. In germline, CDR1 is SEHNR, CDR2 FQNEAQ (reference sequence). The CDR3 DNA reads as TGTGCCAGCAGCTTAGCGGGGGCCCTCAATGAGCAGTTCTTC. Translated, it gives CASSLAGALNEQFF.

Only one count was recorded for this clone. The chain links TRBV6-5 to TRBJ2-2; 7 nucleotides agree with TRBD1. V was pared by 4 bases and J by 4 bases, with 3 bases of the junction left unmatched. CDR1 is MNHEY and CDR2 is SVGAGI in the germline V gene. This CDR3 contains 14 residues. The CDR3 loop is CASSLGQFTGELFF. The CDR3 DNA follows: TGTGCCAGCAGTTTGGGACAGTTCACCGGGGAGCTGTTTTTT.

The V call is TRBV6-1, the J call TRBJ1-2, with 7 nucleotides matching TRBD1. The CDR3 runs 15 residues. From germline, CDR1 is MNHNS and CDR2 SASEGT. V was pared by 3 bases and J by 4 bases, with 8 bases of the junction left unmatched. The CDR3 reads CASSDHWDSFYGYTF. The CDR3 bases are TGTGCCAGCAGTGACCACTGGGACAGCTTCTATGGCTACACCTTC.

The chain is built from TRBV6-1 and TRBJ1-6; tentative D call: TRBD1 (6 bases). This CDR3 contains 17 residues. Germline V gives CDR1 MNHNS, CDR2 SASEGT. V lost 0 bases, J lost 4 bases, and 13 bases lay in between. In DNA, the CDR3 is TGTGCCAGCAGTGAAGCCCCGACAGGTCGATATAATTCACCCCTCCACTTT. Encoded protein: CASSEAPTGRYNSPLHF.

The J gene is TRBJ2-2, the V gene TRBV3-1 (or the pseudogene TRBV3-2); 14 positions match TRBD2. This CDR3 is 17 amino acids long. CDR1 is LGHDT, CDR2 YNNKEL, per germline (reference sequence). The V segment lost 4 bases and the J segment 3 bases; nucleotides outside the gene matches: 4. DNA for the CDR3: TGTGCCAGCAGCCCGGGACTAGCGGGGGATTACACCGGGGAGCTGTTTTTT. Protein product: CASSPGLAGDYTGELFF.

This sequence joins TRBV19 and TRBJ2-1; D remains unclear. The ends were cut back, 3 bases at V and 4 bases at J, with 16 bases in the middle. CDR3 size: 16 residues. Per germline, CDR1 LNHDA and CDR2 SQIVND (reference sequence). CDR3 nucleotide sequence: TGTGCCAGTAGTATCGTGGCGGCTCGGGTGTACAATGAGCAGTTCTTC. Its translation is CASSIVAARVYNEQFF.

The chain uses TRBV3-1 (or the pseudogene TRBV3-2) and TRBJ2-7, with TRBD1 matching 7 bases. The length of the CDR3 is 16 residues. CDR1 is LGHDT and CDR2 is YNNKEL in the germline V gene (reference sequence). The V segment lost 1 base and the J segment 3 bases; nucleotides outside the gene matches: 9. The DNA of the CDR3 is TGTGCCAGCAGCCAAGTAGGTGACAGGGTCATCTACGAGCAGTACTTC. Its protein product is CASSQVGDRVIYEQYF.

The V gene is TRBV5-4, the J gene TRBJ1-2; possible D gene TRBD1, 6 bases. The CDR3 consists of 17 residues. V was shortened by 4 bases and J by 4 bases, with 23 bases between the two germline ends. Per the germline V gene, CDR1 is SGHNT and CDR2 is YYREEE (reference sequence). The CDR3 protein is CASSLPPTTGSGYGYTF. The CDR3 nucleotides read TGTGCCAGCAGCCTGCCCCCAACGACAGGCTCAGGCTATGGCTACACCTTC. Full variable domain (missing parts from reference TRBV5-4 and TRBJ1-2): ETGVTQSPTHLIKTRGQQVTLRCSSQSGHNTVSWYQQALGQGPQFIFQYYREEENGRGNFPPRFSGLQFPNYSSELNVNALELDDSALYLCASSLPPTTGSGYGYTFGSGTRLTVV.

This chain connects TRBV20-1 to TRBJ2-3; no clear D gene. The V gene's germline CDR1 is DFQATT and CDR2 SNEGSKA (reference sequence). V dropped 5 bases and J dropped 6 bases, with 9 bases sitting between them. The CDR3 length is 11 residues. The CDR3 reads CSAQIGDTQYF. The CDR3 DNA follows: TGCAGTGCTCAAATCGGGGATACGCAGTATTTT.

The J gene is TRBJ2-1, the V gene TRBV21-1; the table's TRBD1 call for D was not verified on the DNA. TRBV21-1 is listed as a pseudogene. CDR3 length equals 16 residues. CDR3 nucleotide sequence: TGTGCCAGCAGCAACGGACACCCGAGCTCCTACAATGAGCAGTTCTTC. It yields the protein CASSNGHPSSYNEQFF.

The chain employs TRBV24-1 and TRBJ2-3; tentatively, D is TRBD1 (6 bases). CDR3 length equals 15 residues. From germline, CDR1 is KGHDR and CDR2 SFDVKD. Between the trimmed V and J ends, which lost 3 bases and 3 bases, there was a span of 12 bases. In nucleotides, the CDR3 is TGTGCCACCAGTGATCGCTCTCAGGGGACAGATACGCAGTATTTT. Residues: CATSDRSQGTDTQYF.

The chain uses TRBV18 and TRBJ1-5, with 9 bases identical to TRBD1. With V trimmed by 2 bases and J by 7 bases, 9 bases remained unmatched. The CDR3 length is 16 residues. Germline loops: CDR1 KGHSH, CDR2 LQKENI. The CDR3 spells CASSPTGQGFGQPQHF. The CDR3 DNA is TGTGCCAGCTCACCAACCGGACAGGGGTTTGGACAGCCCCAGCATTTT.